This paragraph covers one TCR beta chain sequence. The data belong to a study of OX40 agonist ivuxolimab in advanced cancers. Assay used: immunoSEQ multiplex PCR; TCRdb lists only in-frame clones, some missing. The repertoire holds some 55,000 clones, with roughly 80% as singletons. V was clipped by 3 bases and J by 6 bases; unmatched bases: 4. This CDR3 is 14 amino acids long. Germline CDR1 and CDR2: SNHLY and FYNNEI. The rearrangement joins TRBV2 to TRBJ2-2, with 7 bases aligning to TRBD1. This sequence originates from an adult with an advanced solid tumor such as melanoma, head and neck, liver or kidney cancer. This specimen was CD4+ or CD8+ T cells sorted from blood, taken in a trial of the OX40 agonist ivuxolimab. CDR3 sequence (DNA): TGTGCCAGCAGTGAGAGGGGACAGTCCGGGGAGCTGTTTTTT. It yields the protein CASSERGQSGELFF.